Detailed here is one TCR beta chain. This record belongs to a study of blood T cell repertoires in COVID-19. Study-level information: Samples came from the United States, Italy and Spain, spanning acute and convalescent COVID-19. From T cells, B-cell-depleted T cells, or PBMCs came the material, which was cDNA or gDNA.

The study counted Cohort 3 donors as recovered given two negative PCRs, clearance, or symptom resolution. Per the original methods: Reference gene primer amplification gave estimated nucleated cell counts. Libraries were prepared by immunoSEQ multiplex PCR; TCRdb keeps only in-frame clonotypes and omits some of them. D and trimming were read from the DNA, whereas the V and J calls and clone size are those reported in that table. The sample comprises about 470,000 clones, roughly 87% of which are singletons, and 0.65% to 0.9% rests with the top ten. J was trimmed by 6 bases and V by 10 bases; bases with no gene match: 25. The CDR3 extends over 18 amino acids. The germline CDR1 and CDR2 sequences are LNHDA and SQIVND (reference sequence).

This chain joins TRBV19 and TRBJ2-7, with TRBD1 matching 9 bases. The clonotype comes from a woman between 18 and 29 years old who had recovered from COVID-19. Specimen: PBMCs or T cells enriched from blood (not recorded which). In DNA, the CDR3 is TGTGCCACTCCTGACCATACTAAGGACAGGGGCGGGGTGGGCGAGCAGTACTTC. Translating gives CATPDHTKDRGGVGEQYF.